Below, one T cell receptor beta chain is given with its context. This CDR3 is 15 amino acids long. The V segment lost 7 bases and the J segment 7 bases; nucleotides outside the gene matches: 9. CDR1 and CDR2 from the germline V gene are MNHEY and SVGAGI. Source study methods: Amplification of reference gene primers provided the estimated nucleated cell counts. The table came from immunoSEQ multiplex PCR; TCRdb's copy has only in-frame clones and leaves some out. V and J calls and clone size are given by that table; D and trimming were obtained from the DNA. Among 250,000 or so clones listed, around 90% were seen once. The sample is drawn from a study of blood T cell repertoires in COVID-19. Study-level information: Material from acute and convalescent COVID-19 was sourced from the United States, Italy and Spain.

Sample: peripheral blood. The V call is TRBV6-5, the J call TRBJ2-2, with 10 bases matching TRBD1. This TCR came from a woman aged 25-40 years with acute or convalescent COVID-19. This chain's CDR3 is CASTLTGGANGELFF. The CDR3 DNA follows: TGTGCCAGCACCTTGACAGGGGGCGCGAACGGGGAGCTGTTTTTT.